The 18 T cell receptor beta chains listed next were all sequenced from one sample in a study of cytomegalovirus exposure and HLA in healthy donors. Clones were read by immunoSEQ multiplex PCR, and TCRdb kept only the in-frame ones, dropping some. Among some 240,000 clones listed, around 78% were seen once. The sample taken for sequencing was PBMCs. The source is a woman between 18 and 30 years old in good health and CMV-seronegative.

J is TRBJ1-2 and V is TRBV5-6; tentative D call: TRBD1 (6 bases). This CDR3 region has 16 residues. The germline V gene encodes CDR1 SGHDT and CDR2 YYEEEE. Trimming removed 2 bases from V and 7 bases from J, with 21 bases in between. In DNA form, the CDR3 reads TGTGCCAGCAGCTTAGACCCCGAAGGGGGACTGTTTGGCTACACCTTC. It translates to CASSLDPEGGLFGYTF.

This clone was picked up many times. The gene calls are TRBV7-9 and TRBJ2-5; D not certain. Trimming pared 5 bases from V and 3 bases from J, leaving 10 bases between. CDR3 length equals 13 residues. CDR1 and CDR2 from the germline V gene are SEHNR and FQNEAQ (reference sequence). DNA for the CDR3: TGTGCCAGCAGCCCCGCAGGAAAAGAGACCCAGTACTTC. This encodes CASSPAGKETQYF. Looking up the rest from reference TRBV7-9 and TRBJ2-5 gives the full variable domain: DTGVSQNPRHKITKRGQNVTFRCDPISEHNRLYWYRQTLGQGPEFLTYFQNEAQLEKSRLLSDRFSAERPKGSFSTLEIQRTEQGDSAMYLCASSPAGKETQYFGPGTRLLVL.

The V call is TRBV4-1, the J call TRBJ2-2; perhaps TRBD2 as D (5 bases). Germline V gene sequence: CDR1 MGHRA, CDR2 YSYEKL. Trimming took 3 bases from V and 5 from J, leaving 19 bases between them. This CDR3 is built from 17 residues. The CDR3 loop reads CASSHLRLDRRTGELFF. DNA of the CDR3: TGCGCCAGCAGCCATCTCCGGTTAGACCGGAGGACCGGGGAGCTGTTTTTT.

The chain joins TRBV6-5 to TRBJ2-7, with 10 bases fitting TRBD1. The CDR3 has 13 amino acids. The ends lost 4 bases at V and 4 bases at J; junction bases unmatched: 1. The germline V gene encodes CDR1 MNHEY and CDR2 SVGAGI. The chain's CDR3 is CASSWDRGYEQYF. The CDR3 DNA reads TGTGCCAGCAGTTGGGACAGGGGATACGAGCAGTACTTC.

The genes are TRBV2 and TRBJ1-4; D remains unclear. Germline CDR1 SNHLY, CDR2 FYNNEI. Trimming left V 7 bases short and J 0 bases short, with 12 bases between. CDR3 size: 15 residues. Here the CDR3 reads CASTISLATNEKLFF. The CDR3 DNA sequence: TGTGCCAGCACAATAAGCCTTGCAACTAATGAAAAACTGTTTTTT.

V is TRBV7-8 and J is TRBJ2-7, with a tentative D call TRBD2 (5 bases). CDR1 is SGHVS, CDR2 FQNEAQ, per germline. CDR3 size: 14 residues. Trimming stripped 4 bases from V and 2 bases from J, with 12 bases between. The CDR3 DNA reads TGTGCCAGCAGCTCCAGGACTGCCACCTACGAGCAGTACTTC. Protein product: CASSSRTATYEQYF.

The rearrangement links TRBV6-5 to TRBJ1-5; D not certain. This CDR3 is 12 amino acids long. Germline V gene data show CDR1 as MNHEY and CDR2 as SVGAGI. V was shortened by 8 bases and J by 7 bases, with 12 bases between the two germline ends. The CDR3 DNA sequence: TGTGCCAGCGGGCCGGCGGGGCAGCCCCAGCATTTT. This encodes CASGPAGQPQHF.

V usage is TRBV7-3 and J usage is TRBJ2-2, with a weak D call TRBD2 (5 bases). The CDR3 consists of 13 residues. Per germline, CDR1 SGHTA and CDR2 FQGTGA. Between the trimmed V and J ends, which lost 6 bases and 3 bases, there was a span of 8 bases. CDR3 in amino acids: CASRPRDTGELFF. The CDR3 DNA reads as TGTGCCAGCAGGCCGAGGGACACCGGGGAGCTGTTTTTT.

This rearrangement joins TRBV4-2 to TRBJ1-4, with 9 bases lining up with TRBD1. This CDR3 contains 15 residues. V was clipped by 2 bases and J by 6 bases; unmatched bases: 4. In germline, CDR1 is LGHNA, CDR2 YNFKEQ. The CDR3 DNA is TGTGCCAGCAGCCAAACACAGGGGGCGGATGAAAAACTGTTTTTT. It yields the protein CASSQTQGADEKLFF.

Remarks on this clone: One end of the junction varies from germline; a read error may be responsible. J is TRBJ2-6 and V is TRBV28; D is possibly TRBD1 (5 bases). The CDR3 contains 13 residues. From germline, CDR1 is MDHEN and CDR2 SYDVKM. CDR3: CAGRASGANVLTF. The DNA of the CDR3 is TGTGCCGGCAGGGCCTCTGGGGCCAACGTCCTGACTTTC.

For the CDR3, the DNA is TGTGCCAGCAATCCCGGCGGGGGTGGAAGGACTGAAGCTTTCTTT. Its protein product is CASNPGGGGRTEAFF. The chain recombines TRBV27 with TRBJ1-1; tentative D call: TRBD1 (5 bases). Trimming pared 7 bases from V and 5 bases from J, leaving 20 bases between. The CDR3 runs 15 residues. Germline V lookup: CDR1 MNHEY, CDR2 SMNVEV (reference sequence).

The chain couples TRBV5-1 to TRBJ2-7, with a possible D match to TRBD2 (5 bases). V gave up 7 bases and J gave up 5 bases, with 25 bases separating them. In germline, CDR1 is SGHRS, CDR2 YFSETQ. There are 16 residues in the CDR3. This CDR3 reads CASRPSAGPSSHEQYF. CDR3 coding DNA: TGCGCCAGCCGACCCTCGGCGGGCCCTTCCAGCCACGAGCAGTACTTC.

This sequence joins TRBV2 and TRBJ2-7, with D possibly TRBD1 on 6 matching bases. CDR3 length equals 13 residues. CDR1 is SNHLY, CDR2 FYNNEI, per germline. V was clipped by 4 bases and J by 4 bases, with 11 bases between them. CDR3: CASSGGQGYEQYF. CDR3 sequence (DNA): TGTGCCAGCAGTGGGGGGCAGGGGTACGAGCAGTACTTC.

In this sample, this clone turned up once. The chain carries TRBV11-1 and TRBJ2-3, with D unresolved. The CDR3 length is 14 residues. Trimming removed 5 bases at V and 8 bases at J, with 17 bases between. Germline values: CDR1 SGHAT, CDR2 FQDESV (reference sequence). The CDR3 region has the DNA TGTGCCAGCAGCCGAATGGCGACCAAGGGTACGCAGTATTTT. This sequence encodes CASSRMATKGTQYF.

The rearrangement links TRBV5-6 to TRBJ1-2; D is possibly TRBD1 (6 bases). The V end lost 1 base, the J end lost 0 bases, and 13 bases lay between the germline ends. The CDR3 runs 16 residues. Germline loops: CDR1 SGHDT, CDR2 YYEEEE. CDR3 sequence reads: CASSLKGDLANYGYTF. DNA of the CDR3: TGTGCCAGCAGCTTGAAGGGGGACTTAGCTAACTATGGCTACACCTTC. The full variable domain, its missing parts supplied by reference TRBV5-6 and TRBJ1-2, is DAGVTQSPTHLIKTRGQQVTLRCSPKSGHDTVSWYQQALGQGPQFIFQYYEEEERQRGNFPDRFSGHQFPNYSSELNVNALLLGDSALYLCASSLKGDLANYGYTFGSGTRLTVV.

The CDR3 loop is CASCPGISGDSYEQYF. CDR3 nucleotide sequence: TGTGCCAGCTGCCCGGGGATTAGCGGAGACTCCTACGAGCAGTACTTC. The chain joins TRBV28 to TRBJ2-7, with D maybe TRBD2 (6 bases). The CDR3 spans 16 residues. Germline-derived CDR1 and CDR2 are MDHEN and SYDVKM. V was pared by 8 bases and J by 0 bases, with 20 bases between.

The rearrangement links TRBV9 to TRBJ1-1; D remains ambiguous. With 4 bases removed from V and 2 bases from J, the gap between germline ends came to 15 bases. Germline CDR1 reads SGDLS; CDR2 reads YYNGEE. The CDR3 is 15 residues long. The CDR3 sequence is CASSLDPLGNTEAFF. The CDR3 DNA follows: TGTGCCAGCAGCTTAGACCCACTCGGAAACACTGAAGCTTTCTTT.

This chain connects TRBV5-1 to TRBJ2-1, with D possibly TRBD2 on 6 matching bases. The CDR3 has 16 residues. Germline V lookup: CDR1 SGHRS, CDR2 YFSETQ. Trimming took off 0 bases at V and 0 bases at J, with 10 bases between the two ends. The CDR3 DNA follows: TGCGCCAGCAGCTTGGCGGCCGGGAGCTCCTACAATGAGCAGTTCTTC. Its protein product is CASSLAAGSSYNEQFF.